This TCR beta chain was recovered during a study of cytomegalovirus exposure and HLA in healthy donors. Each of the donors was a healthy bone marrow donor. The PCR employed 60 Vbeta primers together with 13 Jbeta primers. Here immunoSEQ multiplex PCR was the method, and the copy in TCRdb shows in-frame clones only, minus some. The table shows 200,000 to 250,000 clones, with around 73% occurring only once. The CDR3 has 13 residues. Germline CDR1 and CDR2: SEHNR and FQNEAQ (reference sequence). V dropped 4 bases and J dropped 8 bases, with 14 bases sitting between them. This TCR came from a male donor in good health and CMV-seronegative. The sample taken for sequencing was PBMCs. The chain has TRBV7-9 and TRBJ1-2; perhaps TRBD1 as D (5 bases). CDR3 sequence (DNA): TGTGCCAGCAGCTCGTCCAGGGTGGGAGGCTACACCTTC. Translation: CASSSSRVGGYTF.